These 18 T cell receptor beta chains came from one sample sequenced in a study of tumor and adjacent non-tumor tissue in lung cancer (dated by TCRdb to 2016 to 2019). RNA was isolated from bulk unsorted tissue, and RNA quality was assessed with a NanoDrop ND-1000 and an Agilent 2100. The receptor library was made with multiplex PCR. Sequencing instrument: Illumina HiSeq 2500. Following protocols modified from ARM-PCR, the researchers constructed TCRbeta libraries through three rounds of nested PCR with primers (Table S4). The public reads were reprocessed in TCRdb via fastp at Q25 and MiXCR, keeping in-frame beta chains. One record per CDR3 amino acid sequence lists the most common genes and DNA. A total of 60,000 to 85,000 distinct CDR3 sequences appear in this sample, more than 70% of them only once. The ten largest clones take up under 30% of the sample. Sequencing input: lung tumor tissue. The receptors come from a man aged 60 to 69 with non-small cell lung cancer.

This clonotype has at least ten counts. The chain joins TRBV5-4 to TRBJ1-6, with D possibly being TRBD1 (5 bases). The ends were cut back, 1 base at V and 8 bases at J, with 10 bases in the middle. Looked up from germline, CDR1 is SGHNT and CDR2 is YYREEE (reference sequence). The CDR3 runs to 14 residues. The CDR3 protein is CASSLQGPYSPLHF. CDR3 nucleotides: TGTGCCAGCAGCTTGCAGGGACCGTATTCACCCCTCCACTTT.

This clonotype has a handful of counts. The chain combines TRBV30 with TRBJ1-1, with TRBD1 identical over 8 bases. Germline assignment: CDR1 GTSNPN and CDR2 SVGIG (reference sequence). This CDR3 spans 13 amino acids. The V segment lost 5 bases and the J segment 2 bases; nucleotides outside the gene matches: 4. The CDR3 DNA reads as TGTGCCTGGGCCGGACAGGGTAACACTGAAGCTTTCTTT. Amino acid sequence: CAWAGQGNTEAFF.

A word on this clonotype: One end of the junction is discordant with germline, which a read error may explain. The genes are TRBV6-5 and TRBJ1-1; D gene ambiguous. CDR1 and CDR2 (germline): MNHEY, SVGAGI. The CDR3 has 15 residues. The CDR3 loop is CASSYSRRSGVETIF. The CDR3 nucleotides read TGTGCCAGTAGTTACTCCCGCAGGAGTGGGGTTGAAACTATCTTT.

About this clonotype itself: A read error may account for a junction end that differs from germline. The chain uses TRBV6-5 and TRBJ2-7; 8 bases are shared with TRBD2. The CDR3 sequence is 15 residues long. Germline V gives CDR1 MNHEY, CDR2 SVGAGI. The CDR3 loop reads CTSNYSKRGTAEQYF. The CDR3 DNA sequence: TGTACCAGCAATTACTCGAAGCGGGGGACGGCCGAGCAGTACTTC.

Worth noting for this clonotype: One end of the junction fails to match germline, which may point to a read error. The chain employs TRBV12-3 or TRBV12-4 and TRBJ2-7; TRBD1 might be the D (5 bases). This CDR3 is built from 13 residues. The CDR3 reads CTSSSYRWNEQYF. As DNA, the CDR3 is TGTACCAGCAGTTCCTACAGGTGGAACGAGCAGTACTTC.

The V gene is TRBV6-5, the J gene TRBJ2-7, with 7 nucleotides matching TRBD2. Germline V gene data show CDR1 as MNHEY and CDR2 as SVGAGI. CDR3 length: 15 amino acids. Unmatched junction bases numbered 13, after V lost 5 bases and J lost 6 bases. The CDR3 nucleotides read TGTGCCAGCAGTAAATCGTGGCGGGAGACGGCCGAGCAGTACTTC. Protein: CASSKSWRETAEQYF.

As for this clonotype: One end of the junction does not line up with germline, which may come from a read error. This chain connects TRBV29-1 to TRBJ2-2; perhaps TRBD1 as D (6 bases). CDR1 is SQVTM and CDR2 is ANQGSEA in the germline V gene. This CDR3 contains 14 residues. CDR3 DNA: TGCAACGTTGGGGGTCCAGGGGCCACCGGAGAGCTGTTTTTT. It codes for CNVGGPGATGELFF.

This clonotype was counted between two and nine times. This may arise from a read error, as a much more abundant clone is one base away. V and J are TRBV5-4 and TRBJ2-1; 11 positions agree with TRBD2. CDR3 length equals 14 residues. The V gene's germline CDR1 is SGHNT and CDR2 YYREEE (reference sequence). CDR3 region: CVSSFLAGGNEQFF. The CDR3 DNA is TGTGTCAGCAGCTTTCTAGCGGGAGGTAATGAGCAGTTCTTC.

On this clonotype itself: Relative to the germline gene, one junction end is altered; a read error may explain this. The rearrangement uses TRBV29-1 and TRBJ2-1; 7 bases agree with TRBD1. The CDR3 covers 17 residues. The germline CDR1 and CDR2 sequences are SQVTM and ANQGSEA. CDR3 protein: CSVEGEYRDSLSNEKFF. The CDR3 region has the DNA TGCAGCGTTGAAGGAGAATACCGGGACAGCCTTTCCAATGAGAAGTTCTTC.

The V and J genes are TRBV7-8 and TRBJ2-7, with no clear D. Germline V gene data show CDR1 as SGHVS and CDR2 as FQNEAQ. This CDR3 has 16 amino acids. The V end was cut by 10 bases, the J end by 0 bases, with 22 bases between. For the CDR3, the DNA is TGTGCCAAGAGCTTAGATGGGCTCGGCAGCTCCTACGAGCAGTACTTC. Translated, it gives CAKSLDGLGSSYEQYF.

Concerning this clonotype itself: Germline and junction disagree at one end, which may indicate a read error. This chain uses TRBV6-6 with TRBJ2-1; 7 bases match TRBD2. The CDR3 has 15 residues. Germline CDR1 and CDR2: MNHNY and SVGAGI (reference sequence). CDR3 residues: CDSSLSRREWNEQFF. The CDR3 DNA is TGTGACAGCAGTCTTTCCCGGCGGGAGTGGAATGAGCAGTTCTTC.

As regards this clonotype: An end of the junction differs from the germline gene, which may be a read error. V usage is TRBV6-5 and J usage is TRBJ2-7; TRBD2 matches 7 bases. The V gene's germline CDR1 is MNHEY and CDR2 SVGAGI. The CDR3 consists of 14 residues. Written as DNA, the CDR3 is TGTACCAGCAACCTGGGAGGGCCCTCGAACGAGCAGTACTTC. Its translation is CTSNLGGPSNEQYF.

As concerns this clonotype: Germline and junction disagree at one end, which may indicate a read error. The chain couples TRBV6-6 to TRBJ2-3; D gene ambiguous. Germline V CDR1 and CDR2: MNHNY, SVGAGI (reference sequence). The CDR3 is made up of 11 amino acids. DNA of the CDR3: TGTGCCAGCAGAGGTATAGATAGGCAGTATTTT. Translation: CASRGIDRQYF.

The rearrangement links TRBV6-1 to TRBJ1-1; D is undetermined. The V and J ends lost 11 bases and 7 bases respectively, with 14 bases between them. The length of the CDR3 is 11 residues. The germline V gene encodes CDR1 MNHNS and CDR2 SASEGT. CDR3 sequence (DNA): TGTGCCGGCACTAGGAATAATGAAGCTTTCTTT. Amino acids: CAGTRNNEAFF.

This clonotype has a single count. A junction end diverges from the germline sequence, so it may reflect a read error. The chain has TRBV11-3 and TRBJ2-3; D is undetermined. From germline, CDR1 is SGHNT and CDR2 YENEEA. The CDR3 consists of 14 residues. Here the CDR3 DNA reads TGTGCCAGCAGCTTGCGTCAGCACACAGATATGCAGTTTTTT. This encodes CASSLRQHTDMQFF.

The chain uses TRBV5-1 and TRBJ2-3; 11 nucleotides line up with TRBD2. From germline, CDR1 is SGHRS and CDR2 YFSETQ. The V and J ends lost 3 bases and 7 bases, in that order; junction bases with no gene match: 7. The length of the CDR3 is 15 residues. The CDR3 protein is CASSSTSGSGYTQYF. The CDR3 bases are TGCGCCAGCAGCTCAACTAGCGGGAGCGGATATACGCAGTATTTT.

Note on this clonotype: The junction departs from germline at one end; a sequencing error may be responsible. This chain links TRBV6-1 with TRBJ2-1, with TRBD2 matching over 15 bases. The CDR3 is 16 amino acids. Germline V CDR1 and CDR2: MNHNS, SASEGT. The CDR3 here is CASGEGLAGGKNEQFF. The CDR3 region has the DNA TGTGCCAGCGGTGAGGGACTAGCGGGAGGCAAAAATGAGCAGTTCTTC.

Comments on this clonotype: One end of the junction does not line up with germline, which may come from a read error. The chain recombines TRBV6-1 with TRBJ2-1, with D unresolved. Germline-derived CDR1 and CDR2 are MNHNS and SASEGT. The length of the CDR3 is 13 residues. CDR3 DNA: TGTGCCAGTACAAGACCGGGTTCCAATGAGCAATTCTTC. Translation: CASTRPGSNEQFF.